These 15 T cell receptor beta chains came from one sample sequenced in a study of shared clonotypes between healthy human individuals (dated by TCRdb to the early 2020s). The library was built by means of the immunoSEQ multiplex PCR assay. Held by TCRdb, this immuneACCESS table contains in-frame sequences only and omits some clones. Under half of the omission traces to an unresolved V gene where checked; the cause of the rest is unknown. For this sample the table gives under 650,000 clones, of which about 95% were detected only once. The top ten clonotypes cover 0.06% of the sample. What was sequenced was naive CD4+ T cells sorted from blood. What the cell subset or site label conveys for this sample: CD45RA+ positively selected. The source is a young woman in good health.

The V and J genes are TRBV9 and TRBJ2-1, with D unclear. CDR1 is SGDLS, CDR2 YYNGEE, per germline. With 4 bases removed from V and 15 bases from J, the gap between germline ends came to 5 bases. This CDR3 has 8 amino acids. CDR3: CASSPRFF. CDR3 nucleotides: TGTGCCAGCAGCCCGAGGTTCTTC.

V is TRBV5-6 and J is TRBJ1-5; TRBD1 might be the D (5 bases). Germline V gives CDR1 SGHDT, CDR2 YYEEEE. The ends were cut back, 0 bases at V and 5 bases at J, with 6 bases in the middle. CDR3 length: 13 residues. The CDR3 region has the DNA TGTGCCAGCAGCTTGGGGGGGGATCAGCCCCAGCATTTT. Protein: CASSLGGDQPQHF.

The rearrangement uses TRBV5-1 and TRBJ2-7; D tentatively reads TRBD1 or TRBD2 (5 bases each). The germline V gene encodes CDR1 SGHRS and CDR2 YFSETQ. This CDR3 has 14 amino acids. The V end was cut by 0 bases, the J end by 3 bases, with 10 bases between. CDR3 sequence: CASSLGRDGYEQYF. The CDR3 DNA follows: TGCGCCAGCAGCTTGGGACGGGACGGCTACGAGCAGTACTTC.

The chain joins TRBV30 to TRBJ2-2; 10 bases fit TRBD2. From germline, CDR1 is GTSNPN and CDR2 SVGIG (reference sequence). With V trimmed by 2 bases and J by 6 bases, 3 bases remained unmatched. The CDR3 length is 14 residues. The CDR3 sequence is CAWSRLAGAGELFF. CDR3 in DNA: TGTGCCTGGAGTAGGCTAGCGGGAGCCGGGGAGCTGTTTTTT.

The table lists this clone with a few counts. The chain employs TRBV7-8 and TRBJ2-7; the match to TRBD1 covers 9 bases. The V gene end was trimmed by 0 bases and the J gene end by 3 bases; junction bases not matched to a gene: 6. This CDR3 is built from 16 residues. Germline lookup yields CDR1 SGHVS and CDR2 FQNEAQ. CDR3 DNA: TGTGCCAGCAGCTTAGCGCGGGACAGGGACGTCTACGAGCAGTACTTC. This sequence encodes CASSLARDRDVYEQYF.

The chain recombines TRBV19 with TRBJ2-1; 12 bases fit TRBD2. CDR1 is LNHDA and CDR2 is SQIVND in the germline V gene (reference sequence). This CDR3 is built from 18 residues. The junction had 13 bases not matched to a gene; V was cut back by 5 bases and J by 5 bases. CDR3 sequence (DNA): TGTGCCAGTAGTCGGCTAGCGGGAGGGCCGGTAAGACACAATGAGCAGTTCTTC. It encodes CASSRLAGGPVRHNEQFF.

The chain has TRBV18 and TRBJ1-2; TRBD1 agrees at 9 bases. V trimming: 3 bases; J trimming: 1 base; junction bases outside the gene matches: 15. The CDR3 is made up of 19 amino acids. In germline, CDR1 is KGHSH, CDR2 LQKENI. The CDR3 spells CASSPQNDRGTSHNYGYTF. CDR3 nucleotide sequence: TGTGCCAGCTCACCCCAAAATGACAGGGGGACCAGCCATAACTATGGCTACACCTTC.

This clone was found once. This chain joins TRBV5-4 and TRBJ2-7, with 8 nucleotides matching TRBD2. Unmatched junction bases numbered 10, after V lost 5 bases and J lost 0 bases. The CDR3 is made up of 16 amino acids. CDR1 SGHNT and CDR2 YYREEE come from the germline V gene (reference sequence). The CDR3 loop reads CASSTRKRGSSYEQYF. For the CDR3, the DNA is TGTGCCAGCAGTACCAGGAAGCGGGGGAGCTCCTACGAGCAGTACTTC.

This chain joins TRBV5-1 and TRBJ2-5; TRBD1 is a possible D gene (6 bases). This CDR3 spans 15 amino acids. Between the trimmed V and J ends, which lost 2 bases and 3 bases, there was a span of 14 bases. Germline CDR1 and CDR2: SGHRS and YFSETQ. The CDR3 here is CASSFSGTLKETQYF. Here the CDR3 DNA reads TGCGCCAGCAGCTTTTCCGGGACACTTAAAGAGACCCAGTACTTC.

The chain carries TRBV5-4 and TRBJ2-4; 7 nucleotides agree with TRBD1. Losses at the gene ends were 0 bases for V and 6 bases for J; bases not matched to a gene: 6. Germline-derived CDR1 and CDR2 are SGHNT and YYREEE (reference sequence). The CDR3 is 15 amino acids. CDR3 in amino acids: CASSLDRGVANIQYF. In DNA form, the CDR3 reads TGTGCCAGCAGCTTGGACAGGGGAGTTGCAAACATTCAGTACTTC.

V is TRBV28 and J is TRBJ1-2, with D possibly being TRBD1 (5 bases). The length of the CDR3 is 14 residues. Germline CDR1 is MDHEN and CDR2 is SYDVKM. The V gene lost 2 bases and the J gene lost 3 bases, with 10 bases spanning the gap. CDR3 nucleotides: TGTGCCAGCAGTTTAGCCAGGGAGGACTATGGCTACACCTTC. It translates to CASSLAREDYGYTF.

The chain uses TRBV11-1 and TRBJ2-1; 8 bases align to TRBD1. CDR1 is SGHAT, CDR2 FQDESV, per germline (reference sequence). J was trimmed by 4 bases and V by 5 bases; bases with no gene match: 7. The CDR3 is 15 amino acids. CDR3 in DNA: TGTGCCAGCAGCCCGCGGACAGGGAGATACAATGAGCAGTTCTTC. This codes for CASSPRTGRYNEQFF.

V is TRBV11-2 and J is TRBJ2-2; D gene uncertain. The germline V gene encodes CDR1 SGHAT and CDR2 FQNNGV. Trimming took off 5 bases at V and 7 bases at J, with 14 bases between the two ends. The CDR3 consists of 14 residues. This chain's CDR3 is CASSKTMGIGELFF. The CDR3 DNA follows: TGTGCCAGCAGCAAAACTATGGGAATCGGGGAGCTGTTTTTT.

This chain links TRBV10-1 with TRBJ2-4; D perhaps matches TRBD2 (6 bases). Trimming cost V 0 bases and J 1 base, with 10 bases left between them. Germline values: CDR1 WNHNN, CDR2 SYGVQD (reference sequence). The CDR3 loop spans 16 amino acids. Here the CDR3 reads CASSESVGLAKNIQYF. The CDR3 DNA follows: TGCGCCAGCAGTGAGTCTGTGGGACTTGCCAAAAACATTCAGTACTTC.

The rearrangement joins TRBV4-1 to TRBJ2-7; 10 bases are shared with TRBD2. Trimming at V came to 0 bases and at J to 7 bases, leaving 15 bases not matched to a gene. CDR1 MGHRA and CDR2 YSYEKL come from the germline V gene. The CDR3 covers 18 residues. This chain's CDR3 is CASSQDRVLAGGGGEQYF. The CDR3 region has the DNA TGCGCCAGCAGCCAAGACAGGGTGTTAGCGGGGGGCGGCGGGGAGCAGTACTTC.